These 32 T cell receptor beta chains originate from one sample sequenced in a study of shared clonotypes between healthy human individuals. Measured with immunoSEQ multiplex PCR; TCRdb has only the in-frame clones, and not every one. The data contain 850,000 to 1,200,000 clones, about 76% of them singletons. The sample taken for sequencing was memory CD4+ T cells sorted from blood. Subset reported: CD45RA-negative fraction. All receptors derive from a man between 18 and 29 years old in good health.

V is TRBV5-4 and J is TRBJ1-2; 11 nucleotides line up with TRBD1. The CDR3 is made up of 14 amino acids. Unmatched junction bases numbered 2, after V lost 3 bases and J lost 4 bases. CDR1 and CDR2 from the germline V gene are SGHNT and YYREEE (reference sequence). The CDR3: CASSWTGGGYGYTF. In DNA form, the CDR3 reads TGTGCCAGCAGCTGGACAGGGGGCGGCTATGGCTACACCTTC.

This rearrangement joins TRBV7-9 to TRBJ1-5; 10 bases line up with TRBD1. CDR1 and CDR2 (germline): SEHNR, FQNEAQ (reference sequence). CDR3 size: 16 residues. J lost 5 bases, V lost 1 base, and 5 bases had no gene match. CDR3 DNA sequence: TGTGCCAGCAGCTTAGGATCCGGGACAGGGGATCAGCCCCAGCATTTT. This encodes CASSLGSGTGDQPQHF.

V is TRBV11-1 and J is TRBJ2-3; D is uncertain. Germline V gene lookup returns CDR1 SGHAT and CDR2 FQDESV (reference sequence). The CDR3 loop spans 15 amino acids. V lost 2 bases to trimming and J lost 2 bases, with 11 bases between them. CDR3 loop: CASSLIASPTDTQYF. In DNA form, the CDR3 reads TGTGCCAGCAGCTTAATTGCTTCTCCCACAGATACGCAGTATTTT.

The V call is TRBV5-4, the J call TRBJ2-3; D is perhaps TRBD1 (5 bases). Deletions cut 5 bases from V and 3 bases from J, with 10 bases between. Germline V gene sequence: CDR1 SGHNT, CDR2 YYREEE (reference sequence). CDR3 length: 13 residues. The CDR3 DNA follows: TGTGCCAGCAGTCGCAGACAGACAGATACGCAGTATTTT. It encodes CASSRRQTDTQYF.

This chain connects TRBV4-2 to TRBJ1-4; possible D gene TRBD1, 6 bases. The CDR3 length is 17 residues. V was trimmed by 0 bases and J by 8 bases, leaving 19 bases between them. Per the germline V gene, CDR1 is LGHNA and CDR2 is YNFKEQ. For the CDR3, the DNA is TGTGCCAGCAGCCAAGAAGGTTTTGGACAGAATGTAGAAAAACTGTTTTTT. Protein sequence: CASSQEGFGQNVEKLFF.

This clone is a singleton in its sample. The V gene is TRBV6-5, the J gene TRBJ1-3; D gene ambiguous. V was cut by 6 bases and J by 0 bases, with 9 bases left in between. CDR3 length: 14 residues. Germline V gene data show CDR1 as MNHEY and CDR2 as SVGAGI. CDR3 in amino acids: CASSRDISGNTIYF. CDR3 DNA: TGTGCCAGCAGCCGCGACATCTCTGGAAACACCATATATTTT.

The chain links TRBV19 to TRBJ1-2; D unresolved. Germline V gene lookup returns CDR1 LNHDA and CDR2 SQIVND (reference sequence). CDR3 size: 14 residues. The V gene lost 3 bases and the J gene lost 4 bases, with 12 bases spanning the gap. CDR3 nucleotides: TGTGCCAGTAGTATCAACAGCTTGGGCTATGGCTACACCTTC. Protein product: CASSINSLGYGYTF. Together with reference TRBV19 and TRBJ1-2, the CDR3 gives the full variable domain: DGGITQSPKYLFRKEGQNVTLSCEQNLNHDAMYWYRQDPGQGLRLIYYSQIVNDFQKGDIAEGYSVSREKKESFPLTVTSAQKNPTAFYLCASSINSLGYGYTFGSGTRLTVV.

This rearrangement joins TRBV6-4 to TRBJ2-6; no firm D call. Trimming shortened V by 4 bases and J by 2 bases, and 9 bases separated the two germline ends. Looked up from germline, CDR1 is MRHNA and CDR2 is SNTAGT. The CDR3 sequence is 15 residues long. The CDR3 DNA is TGTGCCAGCAGTGTGTATAACACTGGGGCCAACGTCCTGACTTTC. This translates into CASSVYNTGANVLTF.

The CDR3 coding sequence is TGTGCCAGCAGCTTGCCGGGACAGATGAACACTGAAGCTTTCTTT. It yields the protein CASSLPGQMNTEAFF. V is TRBV5-4 and J is TRBJ1-1; 7 bases agree with TRBD1. CDR1 is SGHNT, CDR2 YYREEE, per germline (reference sequence). J gave up 0 bases and V 1 base, and 3 bases lay outside the gene matches. The CDR3 sequence is 15 residues long.

The gene calls are TRBV19 and TRBJ2-3, with D possibly being TRBD1 (5 bases). Germline assignment: CDR1 LNHDA and CDR2 SQIVND (reference sequence). Trimming left V 4 bases short and J 2 bases short, with 10 bases between. CDR3 length equals 14 residues. The CDR3 DNA sequence: TGTGCCAGTAGTAGCCACAGGACCACAGATACGCAGTATTTT. Encoded protein: CASSSHRTTDTQYF.

The gene calls are TRBV5-1 and TRBJ2-7; 8 bases line up with TRBD1. The CDR3 is made up of 16 amino acids. CDR1 is SGHRS and CDR2 is YFSETQ in the germline V gene. V lost 4 bases, J lost 0 bases, and 9 bases stayed unmatched. CDR3 in amino acids: CASSTGGQASSYEQYF. The CDR3 DNA sequence: TGCGCCAGCAGCACCGGGGGACAGGCGAGCTCCTACGAGCAGTACTTC.

About this clone: Other DNA sequences in the same sample also yield this CDR3. The rearrangement joins TRBV5-4 to TRBJ2-7, with D perhaps TRBD2 (7 bases). The V gene lost 4 bases and the J gene lost 4 bases, with 12 bases spanning the gap. Germline V gene sequence: CDR1 SGHNT, CDR2 YYREEE (reference sequence). The CDR3 runs 13 residues. The CDR3, as DNA: TGTGCCAGCAGCCTAGGGGGGGGTTACGAGCAGTACTTC. This encodes CASSLGGGYEQYF.

The CDR3 nucleotides read TGTGCCAGCAGCCCGGACAGGGGGCTTTGGAATGAGCAGTTCTTC. Translated, it gives CASSPDRGLWNEQFF. The chain has TRBV6-5 and TRBJ2-7; 11 positions match TRBD1. The J call is in doubt because the DNA end fits TRBJ2-1 better. The CDR3 has 15 amino acids. The germline V gene has CDR1 MNHEY and CDR2 SVGAGI.

This clone was seen only a few times. The gene calls are TRBV28 and TRBJ1-5; TRBD1 might be the D (5 bases). CDR3 length equals 15 residues. The V gene lost 7 bases and the J gene lost 7 bases, with 20 bases spanning the gap. CDR1 MDHEN and CDR2 SYDVKM come from the germline V gene. The DNA of the CDR3 is TGTGCCAGCAACACACCGGCAGGGATGGGACAGCCCCAGCATTTT. Translation gives CASNTPAGMGQPQHF.

The V gene is TRBV9, the J gene TRBJ2-3; TRBD2 matches 9 bases. From germline, CDR1 is SGDLS and CDR2 YYNGEE. Trimming removed 0 bases from V and 15 bases from J; junction bases left unmatched: 14. This CDR3 comprises 15 residues. In DNA form, the CDR3 reads TGTGCCAGCAGCGTAGGGGTAGCGGGGGCCCAGGTAACTTATTTT. As protein: CASSVGVAGAQVTYF.

The chain uses TRBV7-2 and TRBJ1-1; TRBD1 aligns across 12 bases. From germline, CDR1 is SGHTA and CDR2 FQGNSA. This CDR3 region has 18 residues. V lost 6 bases to trimming and J lost 5 bases; unmatched junction nucleotides: 16. The CDR3 DNA is TGTGCCAGCAGTCTTAATATTCCGGGACAGGGGGCGGGGACTGAAGCTTTCTTT. Protein: CASSLNIPGQGAGTEAFF.

A word on this clone: A read error is likely here: a far larger clone is one base away. This chain links TRBV7-2 with TRBJ2-1, with D hard to call. CDR1 is SGHTA and CDR2 is FQGNSA in the germline V gene. V was clipped by 6 bases and J by 1 base, with 4 bases between them. CDR3 size: 12 residues. The DNA of the CDR3 is TGTGCCAGCAGGCCTTCCTACAATGAGCAGTTCTTC. Translating gives CASRPSYNEQFF.

This clone was seen a few times. The chain carries TRBV9 and TRBJ2-1; 7 positions match TRBD1. This CDR3 contains 15 residues. V gave up 0 bases and J gave up 6 bases; unmatched junction bases: 6. Germline CDR1 SGDLS, CDR2 YYNGEE. The CDR3 nucleotides are TGTGCCAGCAGCGTAGTTTGGGACAGTATCAATGAGCAGTTCTTC. Amino acids: CASSVVWDSINEQFF. The entire variable domain, with the rest obtained from reference TRBV9 and TRBJ2-1, is as follows: DSGVTQTPKHLITATGQRVTLRCSPRSGDLSVYWYQQSLDQGLQFLIQYYNGEERAKGNILERFSAQQFPDLHSELNLSSLELGDSALYFCASSVVWDSINEQFFGPGTRLTVL.

V and J are TRBV19 and TRBJ2-7, with 9 bases aligning to TRBD1. The CDR3 has 13 residues. After removal of 4 bases from V and 6 bases from J, the junction contained 4 bases not matched to a gene. Per germline, CDR1 LNHDA and CDR2 SQIVND (reference sequence). The CDR3 reads CASSTQTGGEQYF. CDR3 nucleotide sequence: TGTGCCAGTAGTACCCAGACAGGGGGCGAGCAGTACTTC.

The chain employs TRBV2 and TRBJ1-4, with 7 nucleotides matching TRBD1. This CDR3 comprises 15 residues. With V trimmed by 7 bases and J by 5 bases, 10 bases remained unmatched. Germline-derived CDR1 and CDR2 are SNHLY and FYNNEI. The CDR3 coding sequence is TGTGCCAGCACCATACGGGACAGAGAAAATGAAAAACTGTTTTTT. Translating it yields CASTIRDRENEKLFF.

This sequence joins TRBV9 and TRBJ2-1; D remains unclear. Germline V gene sequence: CDR1 SGDLS, CDR2 YYNGEE. The CDR3 length is 15 residues. Trimming shortened V by 3 bases and J by 5 bases, and 15 bases separated the two germline ends. CDR3 region: CASSAIDSKHNEQFF. The DNA of the CDR3 is TGTGCCAGCAGCGCGATAGACTCAAAGCACAATGAGCAGTTCTTC.

There are a few counts of this clone. The rearrangement joins TRBV27 to TRBJ2-1, with 7 bases lining up with TRBD1. Germline loops: CDR1 MNHEY, CDR2 SMNVEV (reference sequence). The V gene end was trimmed by 5 bases and the J gene end by 5 bases; junction bases not matched to a gene: 9. The CDR3 is 15 amino acids. The CDR3, as DNA: TGTGCCAGCAGTCCACGACAGGGCGCTCACAATGAGCAGTTCTTC. Its translation is CASSPRQGAHNEQFF.

The rearrangement uses TRBV10-3 and TRBJ1-1; D gene uncertain. This CDR3 is 12 amino acids long. Germline V lookup: CDR1 ENHRY, CDR2 SYGVKD. V was shortened by 3 bases and J by 5 bases, with 7 bases between the two germline ends. The CDR3 loop reads CAISEPRTEAFF. CDR3 nucleotide sequence: TGTGCCATCAGTGAACCCAGGACTGAAGCTTTCTTT.

This clone is a singleton in its sample. This rearrangement joins TRBV5-6 to TRBJ1-2; D gene ambiguous. V was clipped by 4 bases and J by 4 bases, with 17 bases between them. CDR3 length: 15 amino acids. CDR1 and CDR2 (germline): SGHDT, YYEEEE. Written as DNA, the CDR3 is TGTGCCAGCAGCATCCCCCAGACGGAGCTCTATGGCTACACCTTC. Translating gives CASSIPQTELYGYTF. Full variable domain (remainder filled in from reference TRBV5-6 and TRBJ1-2): DAGVTQSPTHLIKTRGQQVTLRCSPKSGHDTVSWYQQALGQGPQFIFQYYEEEERQRGNFPDRFSGHQFPNYSSELNVNALLLGDSALYLCASSIPQTELYGYTFGSGTRLTVV.

The chain uses TRBV6-6 and TRBJ2-2; no clear D. This CDR3 has 15 amino acids. CDR1 and CDR2 from the germline V gene are MNHNY and SVGAGI (reference sequence). Trimming left V 2 bases short and J 6 bases short, with 13 bases between. CDR3 nucleotides: TGTGCCAGCAGTTACCCCCCCTTGGGCCCCGGGGAGCTGTTTTTT. Translated, it gives CASSYPPLGPGELFF.

This rearrangement joins TRBV5-6 to TRBJ2-4; D is unresolved. Trimming shortened V by 6 bases and J by 0 bases, and 13 bases separated the two germline ends. In germline, CDR1 is SGHDT, CDR2 YYEEEE. There are 15 residues in the CDR3. DNA for the CDR3: TGTGCCAGCAACCGCGGCAGTAAAGCCAAAAACATTCAGTACTTC. Translation gives CASNRGSKAKNIQYF.

This rearrangement joins TRBV2 to TRBJ2-1, with 15 bases that match TRBD2. The V segment lost 5 bases and the J segment 9 bases; nucleotides outside the gene matches: 2. Germline values: CDR1 SNHLY, CDR2 FYNNEI. This CDR3 comprises 14 residues. DNA of the CDR3: TGTGCCAGCAGTCGGACTAGCGGGAGGGGTGAGCAGTTCTTC. Protein sequence: CASSRTSGRGEQFF.

J is TRBJ2-3 and V is TRBV27; TRBD2 agrees at 11 bases. This CDR3 has 19 amino acids. From germline, CDR1 is MNHEY and CDR2 SMNVEV (reference sequence). The V segment lost 6 bases and the J segment 3 bases; nucleotides outside the gene matches: 17. This CDR3 reads CASRPPGTSGLRPTDTQYF. CDR3 DNA: TGTGCCAGCAGACCACCAGGGACTAGCGGATTGAGACCAACAGATACGCAGTATTTT.

The chain couples TRBV2 to TRBJ2-7, with 12 nucleotides matching TRBD2. The CDR3 runs 13 residues. The V gene end was trimmed by 8 bases and the J gene end by 4 bases; junction bases not matched to a gene: 3. Germline CDR1 reads SNHLY; CDR2 reads FYNNEI. CDR3 sequence (DNA): TGTGCCAGCCGACTAGCGGGAGTATACGAGCAGTACTTC. Protein sequence: CASRLAGVYEQYF.

The chain is built from TRBV6-6 and TRBJ2-1; TRBD2 matches at 7 bases. Germline values: CDR1 MNHNY, CDR2 SVGAGI (reference sequence). The CDR3 covers 15 residues. V was clipped by 5 bases and J by 4 bases; unmatched bases: 8. CDR3 region: CASSPGTIRYNEQFF. CDR3 sequence (DNA): TGTGCCAGCAGTCCGGGGACTATCCGTTACAATGAGCAGTTCTTC.

CDR3 bases: TGTGCTAGTGGCTCACAGCAAAATCAGCCCCAGCATTTT. Amino acid sequence: CASGSQQNQPQHF. This chain links TRBV12-5 with TRBJ1-5, with no clear D. The CDR3 is 13 amino acids. V was shortened by 6 bases and J by 4 bases, with 10 bases between the two germline ends. Germline V lookup: CDR1 LGHNT, CDR2 FRNRAP.

The V call is TRBV30, the J call TRBJ1-4; TRBD1 might be the D (6 bases). CDR1 and CDR2 from the germline V gene are GTSNPN and SVGIG (reference sequence). The CDR3 loop spans 13 amino acids. The V end lost 3 bases, the J end lost 8 bases, and 13 bases lay between the germline ends. The CDR3 DNA reads as TGTGCCTGGAGGCCTGGGGGGCGGGAAAAACTGTTTTTT. Its translation: CAWRPGGREKLFF.